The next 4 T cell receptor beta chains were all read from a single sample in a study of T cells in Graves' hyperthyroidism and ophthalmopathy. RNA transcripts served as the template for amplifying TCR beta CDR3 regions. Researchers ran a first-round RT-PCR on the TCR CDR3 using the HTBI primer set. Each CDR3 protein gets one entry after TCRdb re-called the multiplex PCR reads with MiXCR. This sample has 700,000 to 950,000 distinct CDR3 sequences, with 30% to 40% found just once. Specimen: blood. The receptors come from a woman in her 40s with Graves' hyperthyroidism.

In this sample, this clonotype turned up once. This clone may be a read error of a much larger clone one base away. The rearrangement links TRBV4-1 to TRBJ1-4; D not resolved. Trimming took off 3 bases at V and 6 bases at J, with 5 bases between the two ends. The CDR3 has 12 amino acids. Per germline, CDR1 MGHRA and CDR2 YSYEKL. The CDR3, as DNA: TGCGCCAGCAGCCAGGATTATGAAAAACTGTTTTTT. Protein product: CASSQDYEKLFF.

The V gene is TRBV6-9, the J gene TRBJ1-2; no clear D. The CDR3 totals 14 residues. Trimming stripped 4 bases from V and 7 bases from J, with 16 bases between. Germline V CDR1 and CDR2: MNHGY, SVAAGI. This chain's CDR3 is CASSLLGRSLGYTF. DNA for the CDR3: TGTGCCAGCAGTTTATTAGGGCGGTCGCTTGGCTACACCTTC.

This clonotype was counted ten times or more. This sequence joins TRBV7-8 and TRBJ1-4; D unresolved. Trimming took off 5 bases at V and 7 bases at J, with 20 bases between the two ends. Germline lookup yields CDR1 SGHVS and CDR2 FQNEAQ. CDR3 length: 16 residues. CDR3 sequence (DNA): TGTGCCAGCAGCCCCGGAAGTTCTGGGGTAGCTGAAAAACTGTTTTTT. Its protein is CASSPGSSGVAEKLFF. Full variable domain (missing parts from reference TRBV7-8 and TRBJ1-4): GAGVSQSPRYKVAKRGQDVALRCDPISGHVSLFWYQQALGQGPEFLTYFQNEAQLDKSGLPSDRFFAERPEGSVSTLKIQRTQQEDSAVYLCASSPGSSGVAEKLFFGSGTQLSVL.

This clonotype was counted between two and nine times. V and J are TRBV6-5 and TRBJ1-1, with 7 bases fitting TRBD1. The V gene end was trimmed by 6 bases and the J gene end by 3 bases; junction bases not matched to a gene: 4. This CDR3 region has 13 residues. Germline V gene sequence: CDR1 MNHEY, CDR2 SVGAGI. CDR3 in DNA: TGTGCCAGCAGATCAGGGGGTTACACTGAAGCTTTCTTT. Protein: CASRSGGYTEAFF.